One sample yielded the 4 T cell receptor beta chains listed below, sequenced in a study of a mutant IDH1 vaccine in newly diagnosed glioma. Using immunoSEQ multiplex PCR, the repertoire was profiled, and TCRdb retains in-frame clones only, with some absent. Of about 39,000 clones listed, roughly 80% are singletons. This sample's time point: week 11, during vaccination. What each vaccine dose contained was 300 ug of mutant IDH1 20-mer peptide, accompanied by topical imiquimod. These receptors are not linked to any known antigen. Sequenced material: peripheral blood mononuclear cells (PBMCs), taken from a glioma patient whose treatment included an IDH1 peptide vaccine. The receptors shown here come from a woman aged 25 to 39 with glioma. Some clones in this sample may be carry-over from other donors' samples.

V gene TRBV6-1 combines with J gene TRBJ1-5; unclear D gene. Germline lookup yields CDR1 MNHNS and CDR2 SASEGT. V lost 6 bases, J lost 1 base, and 10 bases lay in between. The CDR3 runs to 14 residues. This CDR3 is CASSSRGSNQPQHF. The CDR3 DNA reads as TGTGCCAGCAGCTCCCGAGGGAGCAATCAGCCCCAGCATTTT.

The chain carries TRBV18 and TRBJ1-1; D possibly corresponds to TRBD1 (6 bases). Germline V gives CDR1 KGHSH, CDR2 LQKENI. This CDR3 spans 14 amino acids. The V and J ends lost 2 bases and 1 base respectively, with 8 bases between them. CDR3 in DNA: TGTGCCAGCTCACCATTGGACAGGAACACTGAAGCTTTCTTT. Translation: CASSPLDRNTEAFF.

The V call is TRBV4-1, the J call TRBJ1-2; D call uncertain. Germline CDR1 and CDR2: MGHRA and YSYEKL. The V and J ends lost 2 bases and 8 bases respectively, with 18 bases between them. The CDR3 consists of 15 residues. The CDR3 region has the DNA TGCGCCAGCAGCCAAACCCGGAAAGGCGGAGGGGGCTACACCTTC. It codes for CASSQTRKGGGGYTF.

The rearrangement uses TRBV7-8 and TRBJ1-1; D call uncertain. The V and J ends lost 0 bases and 1 base respectively, with 3 bases between them. The CDR3 extends over 13 amino acids. Germline assignment: CDR1 SGHVS and CDR2 FQNEAQ. The DNA of the CDR3 is TGTGCCAGCAGCTTAGCAGAGAACACTGAAGCTTTCTTT. It yields the protein CASSLAENTEAFF.